This TCR beta chain emerged from a study of T cells after posttransplantation cyclophosphamide. General study findings and limits: After PTCy, TRB diversity resembled that of CNI/methotrexate controls. Tissue-infiltrating T cells from skin or gut overlapped little with blood T cells. Donor-recipient repertoire similarity was low at 1-2 months, rising over year one.

This CDR3 region has 13 residues. Germline loops: CDR1 MDHEN, CDR2 SYDVKM. The germline V and J ends were trimmed by 7 bases and 2 bases, with 12 bases remaining between them. The data were produced by immunoSEQ multiplex PCR, yet TCRdb's version contains in-frame clones alone and is incomplete. The table lists more than 40,000 clones, with no singletons. This clone was observed many times. Its target is unknown. The chain links TRBV28 to TRBJ2-7, with D possibly TRBD1 on 6 matching bases. The TCR was taken from a man between 35 and 55 years old in good health, CMV-negative, and a related stem cell transplant donor. The sample comprised PBMCs. CDR3 protein: CASKQPGAYEQYF. DNA for the CDR3: TGTGCCAGCAAGCAACCAGGGGCCTACGAGCAGTACTTC.